Listed below are T cell receptor beta chains from one sample, sequenced in a study of blood T cells in healthy people across ages. TCRdb itself ran the 5' RACE reads through MiXCR, one entry per CDR3 protein. The sample includes 600,000 to 850,000 distinct CDR3 sequences, just under 25% seen only once; the top ten take roughly 9%. These data also featured in a second study, about T cells of mothers and their children.

The material sequenced was blood. Receptors originate from a boy aged 10-17 years in good health. CDR3s include the opening cysteine and the closing phenylalanine or tryptophan. D genes are given only for firm matches. Clone size is given for some rows only: seen once, a few or many times, or a class if the clone is expanded.

V	D	size	J	DNA	CDR3
TRBV29-1	NA	NA	TRBJ1-3	TGCAGCGTTGAAGGGACACCTGGAAACACCATATATTTT	CSVEGTPGNTIYF
TRBV20-1	TRBD2	NA	TRBJ2-5	TGCAGTGCTAAGGCTAGCGGGCGGAAAGAGACCCAGTACTTC	CSAKASGRKETQYF
TRBV7-9	NA	few	TRBJ1-4	TGTGCCAGCAGCTTCATGGAAGGGCAGGGGAGTGAAAAACTGTTTTTT	CASSFMEGQGSEKLFF
TRBV27	TRBD2	few	TRBJ2-5	TGTGCCAGCAGTTTAGGCGGGGGGGGCGCGGGGCAAGAGACCCAGTACTTC	CASSLGGGGAGQETQYF
TRBV7-3	TRBD2	NA	TRBJ2-4	TGTGCCAGCAGCCCGAGGGGACTAGCGGGAGAGAGAGCCAAAAACATTCAGTACTTC	CASSPRGLAGERAKNIQYF
TRBV6-5	NA	NA	TRBJ2-7	TGTGCCAGCATCAAGGACTGGGCCTCGCGGGAGCAGTACTTC	CASIKDWASREQYF
TRBV5-1	NA	NA	TRBJ2-2	TGCGCCAGCGCAGAACCAATGAACACCGGGGAGCTGTTTTTT	CASAEPMNTGELFF
TRBV7-9	TRBD1	few	TRBJ2-4	TGTGCCAGCAGCTCGGACAGGGAAAACATTCAGTACTTC	CASSSDRENIQYF
TRBV7-9	NA	NA	TRBJ1-4	TGTGCCAGCAGCCCTAGGTCCGCAACTAATGAAAAACTGTTTTTT	CASSPRSATNEKLFF
TRBV25-1	NA	NA	TRBJ1-1	TGTGCCAGCAGTGAACCTCATCGGGGCGATATCTCTGAAGCTTTCTTT	CASSEPHRGDISEAFF
TRBV7-6	NA	NA	TRBJ1-1	TGTGCCAGCAGCTTAGGAGGGCCAGAAGGGGCATGGGACACTGAAGCTTTCTTT	CASSLGGPEGAWDTEAFF
TRBV9	NA	NA	TRBJ2-3	TGTGCCAGCAGCGGTCGGGACCTCCCCACAGATACGCAGTATTTT	CASSGRDLPTDTQYF
TRBV27	NA	few	TRBJ2-1	TGTGCCAGCAGTTTGGATAGGGGGGACTACAATGAGCAGTTCTTC	CASSLDRGDYNEQFF
TRBV12-5	NA	few	TRBJ2-6	TGTGCTAGTGGACTATTTGGGGCCAACGTCCTGACTTTC	CASGLFGANVLTF
TRBV18	NA	NA	TRBJ2-2	TGTGCCAGCTCACCACCGCATGAGTCTCACACCGGGGAGCTGTTTTTT	CASSPPHESHTGELFF
TRBV20-1	NA	few	TRBJ2-3	TGCAGTGTCCTTAGTTCGTCACCAGATACGCAGTATTTT	CSVLSSSPDTQYF
TRBV29-1	NA	NA	TRBJ2-7	TGCAGCGTCCTGGGGGGACAGACCTACGAGCAGTACTTC	CSVLGGQTYEQYF
TRBV20-1	TRBD2	NA	TRBJ2-5	TGCAGTGCCTTGACTAGCGGGGGAAGAGAGACCCAGTACTTC	CSALTSGGRETQYF
TRBV29-1	TRBD2	few	TRBJ2-7	TGCAGCGTTACTAGCGGAGCCTACGAGCAGTACTTC	CSVTSGAYEQYF
TRBV5-1	TRBD2	few	TRBJ2-5	TGCGCCAGCAGCTACCTAGGGAGCAGGGCGGGAGGACAAGAGACCCAGTACTTC	CASSYLGSRAGGQETQYF
TRBV3-1	NA	few	TRBJ2-3	TGTGCCAGCAGCCGATCCCCCCGCCCTTCCACAGATACGCAGTATTTT	CASSRSPRPSTDTQYF
TRBV20-1	NA	NA	TRBJ2-7	TGCAGTGCTAGAGAGAGGACCGGGTCTTCCTACGAGCAGTACTTC	CSARERTGSSYEQYF
TRBV7-2	TRBD1	few	TRBJ1-4	TGTGCCAGCAGCCCCAGGGGGCATGAAAAACTGTTTTTT	CASSPRGHEKLFF
TRBV5-6	TRBD1	few	TRBJ2-5	TGTGCCAGCAGCTCGACAAGACGGGACAGACAAGAGACCCAGTACTTC	CASSSTRRDRQETQYF
TRBV11-2	TRBD2	few	TRBJ2-5	TGTGCCAGCAGCCCTAACCCTAGCGGAACCCTAGAGACCCAGTACTTC	CASSPNPSGTLETQYF
TRBV6-6	TRBD2	few	TRBJ2-7	TGTGCCAGCACCGGGACTAGCGGGGGATCCTACGAGCAGTACTTC	CASTGTSGGSYEQYF
TRBV10-3	TRBD2	NA	TRBJ2-7	TGTGCCATCAGTGAAGGACTAGCGGGGGAGGCCTACGAGCAGTACTTC	CAISEGLAGEAYEQYF
TRBV5-5	NA	NA	TRBJ1-4	TGTGCCAGCAGCTTCGCTTCACTAACGTTTTTT	CASSFASLTFF
TRBV29-1	NA	NA	TRBJ2-1	TGCAGCGTTAGGGACGGGGCCTACAATGAGCAGTTCTTC	CSVRDGAYNEQFF
TRBV11-1	NA	NA	TRBJ2-3	TGTGCCAGCAGCTCGGTCCATGGGGAGGATACGCAGTATTTT	CASSSVHGEDTQYF
TRBV27	NA	few	TRBJ1-1	TGTGCCAGCAGTCCGTGGACGTTCGGCACTGAAGCTTTCTTT	CASSPWTFGTEAFF
TRBV2	TRBD2	few	TRBJ2-2	TGTGCCACAGGACTAGCGGGAGTCTGGACCGGGGAGCTGTTTTTT	CATGLAGVWTGELFF
TRBV20-1	NA	NA	TRBJ1-5	TGCAGTGCTAGAGGGTTGGATCAGCCCCAGCATTTT	CSARGLDQPQHF
TRBV7-6	TRBD1	NA	TRBJ2-7	TGTGCCAGCAGCAACAGCGGCAGGGGGCCCCAGCAGTACTTC	CASSNSGRGPQQYF
TRBV12-3/TRBV12-4	TRBD1	few	TRBJ2-1	TGTGCCAGCAGTCCTCGGGACAGGGGGCCCAATGAGCAGTTCTTC	CASSPRDRGPNEQFF
TRBV20-1	NA	few	TRBJ1-1	TGCAGTGCTAGAGGGGATAGGTACACTGAAGCTTTCTTT	CSARGDRYTEAFF
TRBV10-3	TRBD1	NA	TRBJ1-1	TGTGCCACCGGACAGGACCCGGGCACTGAAGCTTTCTTT	CATGQDPGTEAFF
TRBV5-1	NA	NA	TRBJ1-5	TGCGCCAGCAGCCTGTCTCCGGGGAGCAATCAGCCCCAGCATTTT	CASSLSPGSNQPQHF
TRBV9	NA	few	TRBJ1-2	TGTGCCAGCAGCACTTCCCCGACAGATTTCTATGGCTACACCTTC	CASSTSPTDFYGYTF
TRBV29-1	NA	NA	TRBJ2-5	TGTAGCGTTGAGGCGGGGACTGTAGAGACCCAGTACTTC	CSVEAGTVETQYF
TRBV6-5	TRBD1	few	TRBJ1-1	TGTGCCAGCAGTTCCCCGGGACAGAGGAACACTGAAGCTTTCTTT	CASSSPGQRNTEAFF
TRBV7-2	NA	NA	TRBJ2-5	TGTGCCAGCAAGAAAGGGTCAGGGGTAGGAGAGACCCAGTACTTC	CASKKGSGVGETQYF
TRBV9	TRBD1	NA	TRBJ1-2	TGTGCCAGCAGCGCCGGAAGACAGGGCAACTATGGCTACACCTTC	CASSAGRQGNYGYTF
TRBV21-1	NA	NA	TRBJ2-7	TGTGCCAGCCTACAACGCTACGAGCAGTACTTC	CASLQRYEQYF
TRBV24-1	TRBD2	few	TRBJ2-3	TGTGCCACCAGCATCATAACTAGCGGAGGGACAGATACGCAGTATTTT	CATSIITSGGTDTQYF
TRBV5-1	NA	NA	TRBJ1-1	TGCGCCAGCAGCTTGGGGAGACAGATTAACACTGAAGCTTTCTTT	CASSLGRQINTEAFF
TRBV9	NA	NA	TRBJ2-1	TGTGCCAGCAGCGTACGGCCTCCCGCAGGGTACAATGAGCAGTTCTTC	CASSVRPPAGYNEQFF
TRBV27	TRBD1	NA	TRBJ2-7	TGTGCCAGCAGTTTATCGCGACAGGGGGACTACGAGCAGTACTTC	CASSLSRQGDYEQYF
TRBV27	NA	NA	TRBJ2-2	TGTGCCAGCAGAAAGGACCTCTCCGGGGAGCTGTTTTTT	CASRKDLSGELFF
TRBV7-2	NA	many	TRBJ1-1	TGTGCCAGCAGCTCAACAACAAGTTACACTGAAGCTTTCTTT	CASSSTTSYTEAFF
TRBV12-5	NA	few	TRBJ2-3	TGTGCTAGTGGTTCCGCTAGGGGAGACACAGATACGCAGTATTTT	CASGSARGDTDTQYF
TRBV19	NA	few	TRBJ2-7	TGTGCCAGTAGTATCTGGGACACCCGCTACGAGCAGTACTTC	CASSIWDTRYEQYF
TRBV5-1	NA	NA	TRBJ2-3	TGCGCCAGCAGCTTCGGCATGGGGGGTACGCAGTATTTT	CASSFGMGGTQYF